A single sample is the source of the 12 T cell receptor beta chains below, sequenced in a study of T cell repertoires in cytomegalovirus infection. TCRdb redid the calling of the reads with MiXCR, one entry per CDR3 protein. Here the sample spans 57,000 or so distinct CDR3 sequences, about 30% being singletons. Their target antigens are unknown. Sequencing used PBMCs, sequenced either directly or after in vitro stimulation (not recorded which). These receptors all stem from a human donor in good health (CMV status not recorded). Some clones in this sample may be carry-over from other donors' samples.

This clonotype has more than one count but fewer than ten. The rearrangement uses TRBV27 and TRBJ2-7; 9 nucleotides match TRBD1. V lost 2 bases and J lost 1; bases outside the gene matches: 6. The germline V gene encodes CDR1 MNHEY and CDR2 SMNVEV (reference sequence). The CDR3 totals 16 residues. The CDR3 sequence is CASSLAGQGGSYEQYF. For the CDR3, the DNA is TGTGCCAGCAGTTTAGCGGGACAGGGCGGGTCCTACGAGCAGTACTTC.

The V gene is TRBV5-4, the J gene TRBJ2-3; D is unclear. CDR1 is SGHNT and CDR2 is YYREEE in the germline V gene (reference sequence). The length of the CDR3 is 14 residues. With 5 bases removed from V and 1 base from J, the gap between germline ends came to 11 bases. The CDR3 loop reads CASSGPSGTDTQYF. The CDR3 DNA is TGTGCCAGCAGTGGGCCAAGCGGCACAGATACGCAGTATTTT.

This clonotype was seen many times. The rearrangement joins TRBV7-2 to TRBJ2-7; TRBD2 matches 10 bases. The CDR3 is 14 amino acids. The junction had 4 bases not matched to a gene; V was cut back by 5 bases and J by 3 bases. Germline V gene sequence: CDR1 SGHTA, CDR2 FQGNSA. CDR3 bases: TGTGCCAGCAGCCCTGCTAGCGGGGGCTACGAGCAGTACTTC. Translated, it gives CASSPASGGYEQYF.

This clonotype was counted between two and nine times. The V call is TRBV20-1, the J call TRBJ2-1; 12 positions agree with TRBD2. CDR3 size: 14 residues. V shed 7 bases and J 10 bases; nucleotides not matched to a gene: 11. Germline CDR1 reads DFQATT; CDR2 reads SNEGSKA (reference sequence). The CDR3 DNA sequence: TGCAGTGTCCCCCTAGCGGGGGGGCGGCGGGAGCAGTTCTTC. This sequence encodes CSVPLAGGRREQFF.

This clonotype has ten or more counts. The chain recombines TRBV6-1 with TRBJ1-1; perhaps TRBD1 as D (5 bases). V was clipped by 5 bases and J by 3 bases, with 13 bases between them. CDR3 length: 14 amino acids. The germline V gene has CDR1 MNHNS and CDR2 SASEGT. The CDR3 region is CASSSQGGYTEAFF. In DNA, the CDR3 is TGTGCCAGCAGTTCTCAGGGAGGTTACACTGAAGCTTTCTTT.

The chain couples TRBV2 to TRBJ1-5; D is uncertain. This CDR3 region has 15 residues. From germline, CDR1 is SNHLY and CDR2 FYNNEI. Trimming took off 4 bases at V and 0 bases at J, with 10 bases between the two ends. This CDR3 reads CASSGGTYSNQPQHF. The CDR3 nucleotides are TGTGCCAGCAGTGGAGGCACCTATAGCAATCAGCCCCAGCATTTT.

This clonotype occurred once. The chain employs TRBV28 and TRBJ2-7; a weak D match, TRBD1 (6 bases). Trimming took 6 bases from V and 3 from J, leaving 15 bases between them. Germline V gene sequence: CDR1 MDHEN, CDR2 SYDVKM. CDR3 length: 14 residues. The CDR3 loop reads CASSIFLGGYEQYF. The CDR3 bases are TGTGCCAGCAGCATCTTCTTAGGGGGCTACGAGCAGTACTTC.

The chain combines TRBV2 with TRBJ2-7; D unclear. Between the trimmed V and J ends, which lost 6 bases and 2 bases, there was a span of 17 bases. Germline V gene lookup returns CDR1 SNHLY and CDR2 FYNNEI. The CDR3 is 15 residues long. For the CDR3, the DNA is TGTGCCAGCAGAGACGTTGTGGCAGGTCCCTACGAGCAGTACTTC. It yields the protein CASRDVVAGPYEQYF.

The chain couples TRBV10-3 to TRBJ2-3; tentative D call: TRBD1 (5 bases). Germline CDR1 reads ENHRY; CDR2 reads SYGVKD. The length of the CDR3 is 17 residues. The V gene lost 5 bases and the J gene lost 4 bases, with 22 bases spanning the gap. The CDR3 nucleotides are TGTGCCATCAGTCCCGGAAAGGGGTCGAGCCTTGCAGATACGCAGTATTTT. Encoded protein: CAISPGKGSSLADTQYF.

The rearrangement uses TRBV7-9 and TRBJ1-3, with D perhaps TRBD1 (5 bases). The CDR3 is 15 amino acids. Trimming took 4 bases from V and 2 from J, leaving 12 bases between them. Germline CDR1 is SEHNR and CDR2 is FQNEAQ (reference sequence). The CDR3 is CASSSEGPTGNTIYF. In DNA, the CDR3 is TGTGCCAGCAGCTCGGAGGGGCCGACTGGAAACACCATATATTTT.

This clonotype was seen only a few times. This chain links TRBV7-6 with TRBJ2-7; 10 bases are a match to TRBD1. The CDR3 has 15 residues. Germline V gene sequence: CDR1 SGHVS, CDR2 FNYEAQ. The trim removed 0 bases at V and 6 bases at J, leaving 5 bases unmatched. In nucleotides, the CDR3 is TGTGCCAGCAGCTTAGCCGGCCGGGACAGGGGCGAGCAGTACTTC. It is translated as CASSLAGRDRGEQYF.

The chain couples TRBV2 to TRBJ2-3; a weak D match, TRBD1 (6 bases). The germline gives CDR1 SNHLY, CDR2 FYNNEI. V dropped 7 bases and J dropped 1 base, with 12 bases sitting between them. The CDR3 sequence is 14 residues long. This chain's CDR3 is CASMRDTRTDTQYF. CDR3 nucleotide sequence: TGTGCCAGCATGAGGGACACCCGCACAGATACGCAGTATTTT.